In this sample, the clone carrying this TCR beta chain turned up a few times. Its antigen is unknown. This sample is drawn from a study of CD8 T cells in ankylosing spondylitis. The length of the CDR3 is 12 residues. Germline loops: CDR1 SEHNR, CDR2 FQNEAQ (reference sequence). Trimming left V 8 bases short and J 0 bases short, with 8 bases between. General study results and limits: Seven to nine highly homologous variants formed a TCR beta motif that appeared characteristic of ankylosing spondylitis blood. As for the disease-linked clones, they showed a CD8+ phenotype and occurred at relatively low frequencies in peripheral blood. Reactive arthritis synovial fluid and blood previously showed some of these motif variants.

TCRdb reprocessed the 5' RACE reads via MiXCR and lists one record per CDR3 protein. The sample has some 120,000 distinct CDR3 sequences; roughly an eighth are singletons. The genes are TRBV7-9 and TRBJ2-7; a weak D match, TRBD1 (5 bases). The specimen sequenced was blood, either unsorted or a sorted T cell fraction (not recorded which). The TCR was taken from a female donor with ankylosing spondylitis or in good health (not recorded which). This CDR3 is CASQGVSYEQYF. The CDR3 DNA reads as TGTGCCAGCCAAGGGGTCTCCTACGAGCAGTACTTC.